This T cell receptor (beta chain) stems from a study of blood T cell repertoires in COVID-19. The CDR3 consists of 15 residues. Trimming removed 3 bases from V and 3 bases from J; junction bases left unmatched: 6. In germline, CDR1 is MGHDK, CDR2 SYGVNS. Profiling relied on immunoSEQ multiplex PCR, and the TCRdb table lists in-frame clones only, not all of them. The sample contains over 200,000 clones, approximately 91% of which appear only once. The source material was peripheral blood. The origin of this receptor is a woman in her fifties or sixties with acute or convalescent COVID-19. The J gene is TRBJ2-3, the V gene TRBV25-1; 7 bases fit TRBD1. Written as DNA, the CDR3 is TGTGCCAGCAGTGACCCGGGACAGAGGACAGATACGCAGTATTTT. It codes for CASSDPGQRTDTQYF.